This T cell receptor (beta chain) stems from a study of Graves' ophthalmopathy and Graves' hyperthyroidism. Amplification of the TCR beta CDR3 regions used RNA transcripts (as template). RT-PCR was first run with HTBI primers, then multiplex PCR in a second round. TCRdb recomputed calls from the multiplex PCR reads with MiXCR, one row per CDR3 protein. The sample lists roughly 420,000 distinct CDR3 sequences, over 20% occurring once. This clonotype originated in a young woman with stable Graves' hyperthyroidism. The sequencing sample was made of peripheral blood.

Here the CDR3 reads CASSARDHEQYF. Here the CDR3 DNA reads TGTGCCAGCAGTGCCCGAGACCATGAGCAGTACTTC. V is TRBV28 and J is TRBJ2-7; D gene ambiguous. The ends were cut back, 5 bases at V and 7 bases at J, with 12 bases in the middle. CDR1 is MDHEN, CDR2 SYDVKM, per germline. The CDR3 has 12 residues.